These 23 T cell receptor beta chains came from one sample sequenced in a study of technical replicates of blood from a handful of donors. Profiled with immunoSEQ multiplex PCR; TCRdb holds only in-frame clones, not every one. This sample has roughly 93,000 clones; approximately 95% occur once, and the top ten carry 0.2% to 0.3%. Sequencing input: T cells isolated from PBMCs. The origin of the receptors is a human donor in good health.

The CDR3 is CSVEDPGESYEQYF. Written as DNA, the CDR3 is TGCAGCGTTGAGGACCCCGGGGAGTCCTACGAGCAGTACTTC. V usage is TRBV29-1 and J usage is TRBJ2-7; D is perhaps TRBD2 (5 bases). CDR1 SQVTM and CDR2 ANQGSEA come from the germline V gene. V gave up 3 bases and J gave up 1 base, with 13 bases separating them. The CDR3 contains 14 residues.

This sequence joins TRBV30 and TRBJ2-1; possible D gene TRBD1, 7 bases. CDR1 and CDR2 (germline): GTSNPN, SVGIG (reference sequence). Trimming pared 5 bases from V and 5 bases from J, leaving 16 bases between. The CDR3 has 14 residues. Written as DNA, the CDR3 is TGTGCCTGGGGAGGGGGCCGGGGTGACAATGAGCAGTTCTTC. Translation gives CAWGGGRGDNEQFF.

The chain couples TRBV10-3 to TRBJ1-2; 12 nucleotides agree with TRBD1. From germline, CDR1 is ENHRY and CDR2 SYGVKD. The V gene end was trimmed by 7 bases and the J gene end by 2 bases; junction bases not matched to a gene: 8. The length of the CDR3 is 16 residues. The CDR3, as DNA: TGTGCCATCATGAAGGGACAGGGGGCCGGGAACTATGGCTACACCTTC. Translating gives CAIMKGQGAGNYGYTF.

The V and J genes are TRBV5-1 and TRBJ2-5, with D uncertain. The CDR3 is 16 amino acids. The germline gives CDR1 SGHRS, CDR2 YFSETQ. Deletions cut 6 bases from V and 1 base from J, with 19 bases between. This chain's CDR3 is CASTSRRVEPQETQYF. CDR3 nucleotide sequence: TGCGCCAGCACCAGCCGCCGGGTAGAGCCCCAAGAGACCCAGTACTTC.

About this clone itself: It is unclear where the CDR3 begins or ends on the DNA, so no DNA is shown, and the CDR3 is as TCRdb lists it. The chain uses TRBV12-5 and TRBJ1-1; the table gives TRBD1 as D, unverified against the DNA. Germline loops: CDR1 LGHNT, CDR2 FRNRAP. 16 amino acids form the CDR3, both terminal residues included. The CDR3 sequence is CASGLGTGQGATEAFF.

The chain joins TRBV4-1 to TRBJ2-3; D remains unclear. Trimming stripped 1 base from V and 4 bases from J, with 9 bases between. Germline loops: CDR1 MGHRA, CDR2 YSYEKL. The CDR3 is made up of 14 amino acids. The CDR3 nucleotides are TGCGCCAGCAGCCAAGTGGCCCCCCCAGATACGCAGTATTTT. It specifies CASSQVAPPDTQYF.

CDR3 sequence reads: CASSQGRQGENTEAFF. The DNA for the CDR3 is TGCGCCAGCAGCCAAGGGCGGCAGGGCGAGAACACTGAAGCTTTCTTT. The chain recombines TRBV4-1 with TRBJ1-1, with D possibly TRBD1 on 5 matching bases. V lost 1 base and J lost 1, with 13 bases in between. Germline-derived CDR1 and CDR2 are MGHRA and YSYEKL. This CDR3 is 16 amino acids long.

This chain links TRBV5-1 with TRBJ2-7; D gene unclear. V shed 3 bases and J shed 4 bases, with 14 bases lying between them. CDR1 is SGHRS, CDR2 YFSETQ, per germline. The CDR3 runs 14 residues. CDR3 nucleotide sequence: TGCGCCAGCAGCTCCCTATCGGGTGGGTACGAGCAGTACTTC. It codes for CASSSLSGGYEQYF.

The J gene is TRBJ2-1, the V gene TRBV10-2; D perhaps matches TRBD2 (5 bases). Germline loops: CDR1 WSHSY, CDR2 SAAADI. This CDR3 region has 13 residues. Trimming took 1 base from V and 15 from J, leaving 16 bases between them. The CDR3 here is CASSEWAGRGWFF. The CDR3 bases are TGCGCCAGCAGTGAGTGGGCGGGCAGAGGGTGGTTCTTC.

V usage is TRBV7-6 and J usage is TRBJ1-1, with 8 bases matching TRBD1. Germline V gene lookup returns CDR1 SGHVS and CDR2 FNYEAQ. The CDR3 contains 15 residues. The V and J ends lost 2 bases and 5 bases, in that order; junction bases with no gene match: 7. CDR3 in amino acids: CASSLITGGETEAFF. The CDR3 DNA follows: TGTGCCAGCAGCTTAATAACAGGGGGGGAGACTGAAGCTTTCTTT. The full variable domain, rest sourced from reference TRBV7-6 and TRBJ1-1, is GAGVSQSPRYKVTKRGQDVALRCDPISGHVSLYWYRQALGQGPEFLTYFNYEAQQDKSGLPNDRFSAERPEGSISTLTIQRTEQRDSAMYRCASSLITGGETEAFFGQGTRLTVV.

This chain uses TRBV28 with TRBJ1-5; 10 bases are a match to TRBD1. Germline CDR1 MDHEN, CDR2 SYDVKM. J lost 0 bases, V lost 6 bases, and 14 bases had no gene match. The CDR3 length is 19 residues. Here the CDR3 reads CASSPLGTGDTYSNQPQHF. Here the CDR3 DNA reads TGTGCCAGCAGCCCCCTTGGGACAGGGGATACTTATAGCAATCAGCCCCAGCATTTT.

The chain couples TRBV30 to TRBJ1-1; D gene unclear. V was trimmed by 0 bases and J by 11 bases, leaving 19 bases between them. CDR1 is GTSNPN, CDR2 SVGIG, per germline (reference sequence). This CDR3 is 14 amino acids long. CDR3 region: CAWSVRGGSTGAFF. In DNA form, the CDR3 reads TGTGCCTGGAGTGTACGAGGAGGGAGTACCGGGGCTTTCTTT.

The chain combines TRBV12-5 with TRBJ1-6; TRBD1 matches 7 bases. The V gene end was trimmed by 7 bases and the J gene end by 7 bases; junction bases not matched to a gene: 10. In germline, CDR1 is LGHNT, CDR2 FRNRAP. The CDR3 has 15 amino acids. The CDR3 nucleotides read TGTGCTAGTGTTCCGGGACAGCATGACAATTCACCCCTCCACTTT. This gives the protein CASVPGQHDNSPLHF.

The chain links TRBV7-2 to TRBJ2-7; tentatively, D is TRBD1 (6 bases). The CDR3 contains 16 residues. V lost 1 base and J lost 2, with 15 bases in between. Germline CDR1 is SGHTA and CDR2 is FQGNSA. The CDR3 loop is CASSLDGTTTAYEQYF. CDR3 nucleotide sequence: TGTGCCAGCAGCTTAGATGGGACAACTACTGCCTACGAGCAGTACTTC.

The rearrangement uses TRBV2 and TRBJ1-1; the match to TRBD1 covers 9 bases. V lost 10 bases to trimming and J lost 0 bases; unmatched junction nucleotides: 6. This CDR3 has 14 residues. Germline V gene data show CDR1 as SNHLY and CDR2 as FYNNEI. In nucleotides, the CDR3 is TGTGCCACCCTACAGGGGGCGATGAACACTGAAGCTTTCTTT. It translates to CATLQGAMNTEAFF.

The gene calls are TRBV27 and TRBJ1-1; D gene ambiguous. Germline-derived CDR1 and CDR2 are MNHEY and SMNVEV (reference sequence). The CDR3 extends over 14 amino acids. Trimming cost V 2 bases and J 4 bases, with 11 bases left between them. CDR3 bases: TGTGCCAGCAGTTTAAATCGGGGATTCACTGAAGCTTTCTTT. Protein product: CASSLNRGFTEAFF.

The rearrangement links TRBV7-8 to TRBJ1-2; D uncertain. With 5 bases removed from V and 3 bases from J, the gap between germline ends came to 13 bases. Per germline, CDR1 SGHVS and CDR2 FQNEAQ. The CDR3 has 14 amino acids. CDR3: CASSPSEVDYGYTF. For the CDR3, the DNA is TGTGCCAGCAGCCCATCCGAGGTTGACTATGGCTACACCTTC.

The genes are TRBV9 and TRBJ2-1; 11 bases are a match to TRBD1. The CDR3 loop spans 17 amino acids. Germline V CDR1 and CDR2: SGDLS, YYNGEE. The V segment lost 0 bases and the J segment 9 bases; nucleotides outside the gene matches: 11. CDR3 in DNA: TGTGCCAGCAGCGTAGTCTCGCCGGGACAGGGGGTTGGTGAGCAGTTCTTC. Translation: CASSVVSPGQGVGEQFF.

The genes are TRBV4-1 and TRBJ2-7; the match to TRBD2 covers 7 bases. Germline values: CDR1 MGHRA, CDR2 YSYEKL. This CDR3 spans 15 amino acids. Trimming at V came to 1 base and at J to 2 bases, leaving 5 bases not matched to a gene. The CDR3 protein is CASSQGFGGTYEQYF. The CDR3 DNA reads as TGCGCCAGCAGCCAAGGCTTCGGGGGGACCTACGAGCAGTACTTC.

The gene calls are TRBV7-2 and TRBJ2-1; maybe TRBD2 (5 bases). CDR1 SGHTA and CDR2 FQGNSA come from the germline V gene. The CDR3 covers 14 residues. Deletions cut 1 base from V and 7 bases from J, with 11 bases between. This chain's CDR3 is CASSLGIGGNEQFF. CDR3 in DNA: TGTGCCAGCAGCTTAGGTATCGGAGGTAATGAGCAGTTCTTC.

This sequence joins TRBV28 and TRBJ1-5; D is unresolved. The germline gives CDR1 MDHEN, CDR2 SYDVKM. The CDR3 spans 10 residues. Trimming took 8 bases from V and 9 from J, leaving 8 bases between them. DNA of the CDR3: TGTGCCAGCTCTCGAGGGCCCCAGCATTTT. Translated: CASSRGPQHF. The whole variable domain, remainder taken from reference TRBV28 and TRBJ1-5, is DVKVTQSSRYLVKRTGEKVFLECVQDMDHENMFWYRQDPGLGLRLIYFSYDVKMKEKGDIPEGYSVSREKKERFSLILESASTNQTSMYLCASSRGPQHFGDGTRLSIL.

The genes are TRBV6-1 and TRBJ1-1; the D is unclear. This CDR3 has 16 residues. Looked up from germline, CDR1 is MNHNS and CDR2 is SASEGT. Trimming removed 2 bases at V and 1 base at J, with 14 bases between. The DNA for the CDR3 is TGTGCCAGCAGTGAATGGCGGCTTGACCCGAACACTGAAGCTTTCTTT. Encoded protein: CASSEWRLDPNTEAFF.

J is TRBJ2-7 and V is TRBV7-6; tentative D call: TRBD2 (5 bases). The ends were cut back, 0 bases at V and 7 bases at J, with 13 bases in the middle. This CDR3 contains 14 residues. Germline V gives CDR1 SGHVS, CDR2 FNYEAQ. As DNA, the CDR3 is TGTGCCAGCAGCTTAGCGCCCCCGCGAGGGGAGCAGTACTTC. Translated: CASSLAPPRGEQYF.